The subject of this entry is one T cell receptor beta chain. This clonotype was detected many times. What antigen it recognizes has not been identified. No base quality information exists; no much larger clone differs at one position. Trimmed from V: 1 base; trimmed from J: 5 bases; junction bases lacking a gene match: 12. From the cysteine through the phenylalanine, the CDR3 covers 17 amino acids. Just CDR3 DNA is preserved here, 51 bases in frame from base 1. The CDR1 and CDR2 encoded by the germline V gene are SGHAT and FQNNGV. TCRdb shows the sequencer as Illumina HiSeq 2000. Multiplex PCR amplification was used to build the TCR beta chain libraries. The amplified TCR beta chain products were analyzed by high-throughput sequencing. Through fastp at Q25 and MiXCR, TCRdb rebuilt clones from the public reads, retaining in-frame beta chains. One record per CDR3 amino acid sequence lists the most common genes and DNA. The sample has tens of thousands of distinct CDR3 sequences on record, about 23% of them singletons. The ten top clones hold 6.5% to 8% of the sample.

The data are from a study of breast tumors, draining lymph nodes, adjacent tissues (TCRdb year 2016). Study-wide context: In breast cancer patients, the study compared the TCR beta repertoires of tumor, adjacent nontumor tissue and axillary lymph nodes. The study was designed to assess the relationships and possible T-cell exchange between tumor, surrounding tissue and draining lymph node repertoires in human breast cancer. On the study overall, not on this receptor specifically: In luminal-like breast cancer, tumor and nontumor tissue repertoires resembled each other significantly more than in basal-like breast cancer. A scenario in which most tumor T cells derive from the lymph node and then expand within tumor tissue was judged to be consistent with the data. Rather than being directly demonstrated, the conclusion that tumor T cells originate in lymph nodes was presented as consistent with a hypothesis. Tumor T-cell repertoires showed less diversity than lymph node repertoires and more diversity than nontumor tissue repertoires, and tumor T-cell repertoires showed preferential V and J gene usage.

The sequenced material came from breast tumor tissue. The receptor's source is a female donor with breast cancer. Some clones in this sample may be carry-over from other donors' samples. The rearrangement combines TRBV11-2 with TRBJ2-7, with 9 junctional bases fitting TRBD1. Here the CDR3 is given as CASSLGFLGTGLDEQYF. The DNA is as follows: TGTGCCAGCAGCTTAGGATTTCTTGGGACAGGGCTCGACGAGCAGTACTTC.